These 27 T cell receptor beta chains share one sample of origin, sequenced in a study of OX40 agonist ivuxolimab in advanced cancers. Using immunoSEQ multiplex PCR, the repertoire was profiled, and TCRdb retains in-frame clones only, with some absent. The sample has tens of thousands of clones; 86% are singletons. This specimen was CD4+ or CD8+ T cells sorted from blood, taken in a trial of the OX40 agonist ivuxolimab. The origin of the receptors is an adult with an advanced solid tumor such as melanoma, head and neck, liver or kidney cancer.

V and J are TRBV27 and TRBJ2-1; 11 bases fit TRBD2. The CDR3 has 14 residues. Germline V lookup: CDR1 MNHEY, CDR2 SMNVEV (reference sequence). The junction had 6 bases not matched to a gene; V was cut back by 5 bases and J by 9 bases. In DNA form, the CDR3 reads TGTGCCAGCAGTAATAGCGGGAGGGGTGTTGAGCAGTTCTTC. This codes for CASSNSGRGVEQFF.

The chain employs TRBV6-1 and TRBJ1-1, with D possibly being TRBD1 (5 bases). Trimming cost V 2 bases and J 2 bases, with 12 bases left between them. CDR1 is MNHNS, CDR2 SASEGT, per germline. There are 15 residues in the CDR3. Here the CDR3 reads CASSELGGTNTEAFF. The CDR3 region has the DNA TGTGCCAGCAGTGAACTTGGCGGGACTAACACTGAAGCTTTCTTT.

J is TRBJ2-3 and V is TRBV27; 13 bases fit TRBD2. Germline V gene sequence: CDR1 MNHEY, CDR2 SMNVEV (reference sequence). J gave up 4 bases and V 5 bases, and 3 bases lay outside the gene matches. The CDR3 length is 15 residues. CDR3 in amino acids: CASSELAGGADTQYF. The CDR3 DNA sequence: TGTGCCAGCAGTGAACTAGCGGGAGGGGCAGATACGCAGTATTTT.

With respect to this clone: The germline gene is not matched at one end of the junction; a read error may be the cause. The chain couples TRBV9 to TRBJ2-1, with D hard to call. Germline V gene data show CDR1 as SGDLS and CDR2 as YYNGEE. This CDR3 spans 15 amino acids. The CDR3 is CASSPPGGSFNEQFF. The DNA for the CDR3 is TGTGCCAGCAGCCCCCCCGGCGGCTCCTTCAATGAGCAGTTCTTC. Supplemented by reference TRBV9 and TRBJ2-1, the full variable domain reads DSGVTQTPKHLITATGQRVTLRCSPRSGDLSVYWYQQSLDQGLQFLIQYYNGEERAKGNILERFSAQQFPDLHSELNLSSLELGDSALYFCASSPPGGSFNEQFFGPGTRLTVL.

The CDR3: CASSQNWGYEQYF. The CDR3 DNA reads as TGTGCCAGCAGCCAAAACTGGGGCTACGAGCAGTACTTC. The chain joins TRBV4-2 to TRBJ2-7; D unclear. The CDR3 spans 13 residues. Germline values: CDR1 LGHNA, CDR2 YNFKEQ. V gave up 2 bases and J gave up 3 bases, with 8 bases separating them.

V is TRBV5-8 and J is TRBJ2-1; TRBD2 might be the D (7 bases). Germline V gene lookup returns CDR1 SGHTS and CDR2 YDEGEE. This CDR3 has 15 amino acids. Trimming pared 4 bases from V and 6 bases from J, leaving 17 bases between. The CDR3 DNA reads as TGTGCCAGCAGCAAAGTCGGCGGGGGCCCCAATGAGCAGTTCTTC. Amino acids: CASSKVGGGPNEQFF.

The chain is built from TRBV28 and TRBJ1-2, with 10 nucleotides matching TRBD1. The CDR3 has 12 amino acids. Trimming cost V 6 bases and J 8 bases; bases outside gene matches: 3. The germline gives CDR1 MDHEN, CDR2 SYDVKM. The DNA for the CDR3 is TGTGCCAGCAGCCGGACAGGGGGGGGCTACACCTTC. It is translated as CASSRTGGGYTF.

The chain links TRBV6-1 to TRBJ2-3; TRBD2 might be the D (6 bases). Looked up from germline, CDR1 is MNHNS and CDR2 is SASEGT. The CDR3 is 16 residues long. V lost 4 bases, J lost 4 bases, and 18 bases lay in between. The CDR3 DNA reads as TGTGCCAGCAGTGGGTTGGGACTTCCCCAGCCAGATACGCAGTATTTT. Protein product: CASSGLGLPQPDTQYF.

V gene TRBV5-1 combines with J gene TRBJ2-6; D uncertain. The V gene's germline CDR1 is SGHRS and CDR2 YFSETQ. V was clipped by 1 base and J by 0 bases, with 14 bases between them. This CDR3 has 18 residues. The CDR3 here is CASSLNQAMSSGANVLTF. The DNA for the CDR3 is TGCGCCAGCAGCTTGAACCAAGCAATGTCCTCTGGGGCCAACGTCCTGACTTTC.

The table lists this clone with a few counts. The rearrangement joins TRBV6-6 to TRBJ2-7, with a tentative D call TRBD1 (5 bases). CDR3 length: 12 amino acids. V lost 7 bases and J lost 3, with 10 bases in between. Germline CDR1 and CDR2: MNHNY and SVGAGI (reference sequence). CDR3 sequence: CASKGRHYEQYF. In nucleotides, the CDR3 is TGTGCCAGCAAGGGGCGCCACTACGAGCAGTACTTC.

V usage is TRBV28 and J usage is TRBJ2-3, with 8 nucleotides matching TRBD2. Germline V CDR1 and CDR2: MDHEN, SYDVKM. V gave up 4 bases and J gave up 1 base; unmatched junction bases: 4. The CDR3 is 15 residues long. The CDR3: CASSSPSGRTDTQYF. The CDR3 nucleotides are TGTGCCAGCAGTTCGCCTAGCGGGCGCACAGATACGCAGTATTTT.

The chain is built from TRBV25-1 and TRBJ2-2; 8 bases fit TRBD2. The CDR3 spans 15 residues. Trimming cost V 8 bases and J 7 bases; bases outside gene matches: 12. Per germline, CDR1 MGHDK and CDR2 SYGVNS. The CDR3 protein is CASRLGVSGIGELFF. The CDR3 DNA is TGTGCCAGCCGTTTGGGGGTTAGCGGGATCGGGGAGCTGTTTTTT.

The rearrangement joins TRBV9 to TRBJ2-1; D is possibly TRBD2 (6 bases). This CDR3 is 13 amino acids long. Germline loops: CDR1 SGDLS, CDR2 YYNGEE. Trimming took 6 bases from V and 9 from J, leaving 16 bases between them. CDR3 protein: CASTPTFSGEQFF. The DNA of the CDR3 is TGTGCCAGCACCCCAACCTTTAGCGGTGAGCAGTTCTTC.

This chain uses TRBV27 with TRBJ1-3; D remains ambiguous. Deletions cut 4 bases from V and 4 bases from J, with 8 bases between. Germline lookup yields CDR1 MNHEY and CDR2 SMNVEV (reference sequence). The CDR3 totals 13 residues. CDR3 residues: CASSSNPGNTIYF. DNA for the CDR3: TGTGCCAGCAGTTCGAACCCGGGAAACACCATATATTTT.

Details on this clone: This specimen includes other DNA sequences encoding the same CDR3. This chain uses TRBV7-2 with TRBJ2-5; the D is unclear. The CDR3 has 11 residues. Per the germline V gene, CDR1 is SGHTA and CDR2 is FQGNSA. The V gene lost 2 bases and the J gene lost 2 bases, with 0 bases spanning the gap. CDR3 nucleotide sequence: TGTGCCAGCAGCTTACAAGAGACCCAGTACTTC. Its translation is CASSLQETQYF.

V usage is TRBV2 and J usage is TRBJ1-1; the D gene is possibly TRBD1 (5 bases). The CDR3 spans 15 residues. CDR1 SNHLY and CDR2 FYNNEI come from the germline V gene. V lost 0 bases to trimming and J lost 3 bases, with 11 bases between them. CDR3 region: CASSEAGDSYTEAFF. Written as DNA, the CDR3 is TGTGCCAGCAGTGAAGCCGGTGACAGCTACACTGAAGCTTTCTTT.

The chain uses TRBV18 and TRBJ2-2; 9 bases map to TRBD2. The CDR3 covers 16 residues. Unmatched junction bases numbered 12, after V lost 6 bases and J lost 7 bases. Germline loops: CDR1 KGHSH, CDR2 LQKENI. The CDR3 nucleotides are TGTGCCAGCTCCCCGCGAACTAGCGGGTTCAGCGGGGAGCTGTTTTTT. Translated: CASSPRTSGFSGELFF. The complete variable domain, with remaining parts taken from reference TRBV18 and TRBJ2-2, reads NAGVMQNPRHLVRRRGQEARLRCSPMKGHSHVYWYRQLPEEGLKFMVYLQKENIIDESGMPKERFSAEFPKEGPSILRIQQVVRGDSAAYFCASSPRTSGFSGELFFGEGSRLTVL.

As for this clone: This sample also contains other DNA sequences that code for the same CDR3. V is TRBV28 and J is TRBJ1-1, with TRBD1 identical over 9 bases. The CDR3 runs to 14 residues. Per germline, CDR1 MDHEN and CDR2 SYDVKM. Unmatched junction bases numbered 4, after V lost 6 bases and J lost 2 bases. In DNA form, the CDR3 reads TGTGCCAGCAGCCTGACAGGGGGAAACACTGAAGCTTTCTTT. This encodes CASSLTGGNTEAFF.

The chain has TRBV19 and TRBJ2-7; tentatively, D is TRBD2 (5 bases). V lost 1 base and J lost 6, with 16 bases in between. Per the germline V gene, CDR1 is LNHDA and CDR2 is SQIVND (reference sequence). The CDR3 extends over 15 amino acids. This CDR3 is CASSIVKVKGGEQYF. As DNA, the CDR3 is TGTGCCAGTAGTATAGTAAAAGTGAAAGGAGGCGAGCAGTACTTC.

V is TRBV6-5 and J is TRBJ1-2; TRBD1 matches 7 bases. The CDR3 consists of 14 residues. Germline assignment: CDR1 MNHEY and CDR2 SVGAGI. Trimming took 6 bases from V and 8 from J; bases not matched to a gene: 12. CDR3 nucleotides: TGTGCCAGCAGCCGACAGGGAGGGCATGAAGGCTACACCTTC. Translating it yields CASSRQGGHEGYTF.

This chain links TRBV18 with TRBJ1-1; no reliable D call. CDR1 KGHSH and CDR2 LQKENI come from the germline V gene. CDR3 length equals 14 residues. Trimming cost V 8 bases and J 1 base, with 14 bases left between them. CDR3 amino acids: CASAISGRNTEAFF. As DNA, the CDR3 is TGTGCCAGCGCAATATCCGGGAGGAACACTGAAGCTTTCTTT.

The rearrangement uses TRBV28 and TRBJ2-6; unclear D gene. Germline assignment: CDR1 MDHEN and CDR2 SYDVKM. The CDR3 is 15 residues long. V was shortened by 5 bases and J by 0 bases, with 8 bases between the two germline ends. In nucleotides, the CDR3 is TGTGCCAGCAGTCTAATGAGCTCTGGGGCCAACGTCCTGACTTTC. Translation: CASSLMSSGANVLTF.

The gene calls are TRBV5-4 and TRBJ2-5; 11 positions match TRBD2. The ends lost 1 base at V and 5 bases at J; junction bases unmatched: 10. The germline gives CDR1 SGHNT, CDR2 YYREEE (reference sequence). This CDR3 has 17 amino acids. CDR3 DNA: TGTGCCAGCAGCTTGAATAGCGGGAGGGCCTGGGGGGAGACCCAGTACTTC. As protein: CASSLNSGRAWGETQYF. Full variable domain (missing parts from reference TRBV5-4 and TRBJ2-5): ETGVTQSPTHLIKTRGQQVTLRCSSQSGHNTVSWYQQALGQGPQFIFQYYREEENGRGNFPPRFSGLQFPNYSSELNVNALELDDSALYLCASSLNSGRAWGETQYFGPGTRLLVL.

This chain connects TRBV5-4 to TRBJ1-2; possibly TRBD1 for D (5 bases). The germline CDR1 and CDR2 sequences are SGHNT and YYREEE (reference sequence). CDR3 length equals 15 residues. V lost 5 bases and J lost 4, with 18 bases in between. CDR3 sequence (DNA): TGTGCCAGCAGTCACGCAGACAGAGGAAGCTATGGCTACACCTTC. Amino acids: CASSHADRGSYGYTF.

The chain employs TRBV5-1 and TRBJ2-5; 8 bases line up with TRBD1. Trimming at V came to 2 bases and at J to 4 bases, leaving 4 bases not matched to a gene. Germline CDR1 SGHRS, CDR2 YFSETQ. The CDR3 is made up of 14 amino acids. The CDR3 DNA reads TGCGCCAGCAGCTTCCACGGACAGGGAGAGACCCAGTACTTC. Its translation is CASSFHGQGETQYF. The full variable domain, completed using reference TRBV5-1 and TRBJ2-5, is KAGVTQTPRYLIKTRGQQVTLSCSPISGHRSVSWYQQTPGQGLQFLFEYFSETQRNKGNFPGRFSGRQFSNSRSEMNVSTLELGDSALYLCASSFHGQGETQYFGPGTRLLVL.

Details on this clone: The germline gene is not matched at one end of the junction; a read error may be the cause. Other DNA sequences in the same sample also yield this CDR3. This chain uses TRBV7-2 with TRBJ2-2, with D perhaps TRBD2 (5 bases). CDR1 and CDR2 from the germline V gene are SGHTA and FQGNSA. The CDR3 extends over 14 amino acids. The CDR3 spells CASSPYMNTGELFF. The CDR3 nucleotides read TGTGCCAGCAGTCCCTACATGAACACCGGGGAGCTATTTTTT.

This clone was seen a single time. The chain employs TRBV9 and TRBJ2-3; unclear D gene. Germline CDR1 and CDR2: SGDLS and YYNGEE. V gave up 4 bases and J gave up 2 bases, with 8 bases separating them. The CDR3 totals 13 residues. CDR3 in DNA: TGTGCCAGCAGCCAGACGTCCACAGATACGCAGTATTTT. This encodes CASSQTSTDTQYF.